In this sample, the clone carrying this T cell receptor (beta chain) turned up a few times. The data originate from a study of glioma-infiltrating T cells after dendritic cell vaccination. Clones were sequenced by immunoSEQ multiplex PCR, and TCRdb holds only the in-frame ones, with some missing. The sample shows over 65,000 clones, roughly 85% of them seen only once. The time point was: after dendritic cell vaccination, including at tumor progression/relapse. Germline assignment: CDR1 MDHEN and CDR2 SYDVKM. The junction had 14 bases not matched to a gene; V was cut back by 7 bases and J by 7 bases. The length of the CDR3 is 16 residues.

J is TRBJ2-1 and V is TRBV28; 9 bases fit TRBD2. The material was blood, obtained after dendritic cell vaccination. This TCR was recovered from a human donor with glioblastoma. CDR3 DNA: TGTGCCAGCACAGCACACTTAGCGGGAGTGGAAAATGAGCAGTTCTTC. It is translated as CASTAHLAGVENEQFF.